These T cell receptor beta chains were read from a single sample in a study of blood T cell repertoires in COVID-19. Libraries were prepared by immunoSEQ multiplex PCR; TCRdb keeps only in-frame clonotypes and omits some of them. The sample contains more than 200,000 clones, 70% to 90% of which appear only once. Sequenced sample: peripheral blood. All receptors derive from a man aged 35 to 55 with acute or convalescent COVID-19. The CDR3 runs from the conserved cysteine through the conserved F or W. A D gene is named only where the DNA matches it firmly. Clone size is shown for a subset of rows, as once, few, many or a class of expanded clone.

abundance: -; d_gene: -; v_gene: TRBV28; j_gene: TRBJ1-2; CDR3nt: TGTGCCAGCAGTCTACAGGTTATCTCGGGCTATGGCTACACCTTC; CDR3aa: CASSLQVISGYGYTF
abundance: -; d_gene: -; v_gene: TRBV27; j_gene: TRBJ1-4; CDR3nt: TGTGCCAGCAGTTTAAATAGGGAGGGGTTCGAAAAACTGTTTTTT; CDR3aa: CASSLNREGFEKLFF
abundance: -; d_gene: -; v_gene: TRBV5-1; j_gene: TRBJ2-3; CDR3nt: TGCGCCAGCAGCTTGCAGGGTACCACTAGCACAGATACGCAGTATTTT; CDR3aa: CASSLQGTTSTDTQYF
abundance: once; d_gene: -; v_gene: TRBV19; j_gene: TRBJ2-5; CDR3nt: TGTGCCAGTAGTATCCCGACCGGAGGGGAGACCCAGTACTTC; CDR3aa: CASSIPTGGETQYF
abundance: -; d_gene: -; v_gene: TRBV4-3; j_gene: TRBJ2-5; CDR3nt: TGCGCCAGCAGCCAAGACCGGCAAGAGACCCAGTACTTC; CDR3aa: CASSQDRQETQYF
abundance: -; d_gene: TRBD1; v_gene: TRBV2; j_gene: TRBJ1-1; CDR3nt: TGTGCCAGCAGGCCCCGACAGGGGGTGAACACTGAAGCTTTCTTT; CDR3aa: CASRPRQGVNTEAFF
abundance: -; d_gene: -; v_gene: TRBV11-2; j_gene: TRBJ1-1; CDR3nt: TGTGCCAGCAGCTTAGATTATCGGTCTCTGAACACTGAAGCTTTCTTT; CDR3aa: CASSLDYRSLNTEAFF
abundance: -; d_gene: TRBD1; v_gene: TRBV7-2; j_gene: TRBJ1-1; CDR3nt: TGTGCCAGCAGCTTTAACAGGGGAAACACTGAAGCTTTCTTT; CDR3aa: CASSFNRGNTEAFF
abundance: -; d_gene: -; v_gene: TRBV11-2; j_gene: TRBJ1-3; CDR3nt: TGTGCCAGCAGCCTGGACCCTAGGGGCACCATATATTTT; CDR3aa: CASSLDPRGTIYF
abundance: -; d_gene: TRBD1; v_gene: TRBV9; j_gene: TRBJ2-7; CDR3nt: TGTGCCAGCAGCGTAGATCCAGGGGGCTCCTACGAGCAGTACTTC; CDR3aa: CASSVDPGGSYEQYF
abundance: -; d_gene: -; v_gene: TRBV21-1; j_gene: TRBJ2-1; CDR3nt: TGTGCCAGCTCGGAAACCACGCCTTCTTGGGACAGGGGGTGGCACTCCTACAATGAGCAGTTCTTC; CDR3aa: CASSETTPSWDRGWHSYNEQFF
abundance: -; d_gene: -; v_gene: TRBV5-8; j_gene: TRBJ2-2; CDR3nt: TGTGCCAGCAGCTTGCGGTACACCGGGGAGCTGTTTTTT; CDR3aa: CASSLRYTGELFF
abundance: -; d_gene: -; v_gene: TRBV7-2; j_gene: TRBJ1-2; CDR3nt: TGTGCCAGCAGTCCGGAGGGGGGGGCGTACTATGGCTACACCTTC; CDR3aa: CASSPEGGAYYGYTF
abundance: -; d_gene: TRBD1; v_gene: TRBV5-5; j_gene: TRBJ1-4; CDR3nt: TGTGCCAGCAGCTTGGCCCACCGGGGGACAGGGGCCAGGAAACTGTTTTTT; CDR3aa: CASSLAHRGTGARKLFF